This is a list of T cell receptor beta chains from one sample in a study of T cells after yellow fever vaccination. MiXCR, run by TCRdb on the 5' RACE reads, gives a single entry per CDR3 protein. This sample yields about 300,000 distinct CDR3 sequences, of which around 7% are seen a single time; 15% to 20% belongs to the top ten. Sequencing was performed on PBMCs, taken roughly 47 days after the first yellow fever vaccination. The receptors come from a man younger than 35 who received the YFV17D yellow fever vaccine. The CDR3 runs from the conserved cysteine through the conserved F or W. The D gene is left open where the match is weak. Clone size is not always given. Where it is, it says once, few, many or a class for expanded clones.

abundance	v_gene	j_gene	d_gene	CDR3aa	CDR3nt
NA	TRBV9	TRBJ2-4	NA	CASSTDGLAKNIQYF	TGTGCCAGCAGCACGGACGGCCTAGCCAAAAACATTCAGTACTTC
NA	TRBV4-1	TRBJ2-5	NA	CASSPSGAGSYQETQYF	TGCGCCAGCAGCCCTTCGGGGGCAGGGTCCTATCAAGAGACCCAGTACTTC
few	TRBV12-3/TRBV12-4	TRBJ2-1	TRBD2	CATRTSFSNEQFF	TGTGCCACCCGGACTAGCTTCTCCAATGAGCAGTTCTTC
NA	TRBV7-8	TRBJ2-4	NA	CASSPELSKHIQYF	TGTGCCAGCAGCCCAGAGTTGTCAAAGCACATTCAGTACTTC
NA	TRBV27	TRBJ2-7	NA	CASSLRGPYYYEQYF	TGTGCCAGCAGTTTACGGGGGCCTTATTACTACGAGCAGTACTTC
few	TRBV7-2	TRBJ2-1	TRBD1	CASSSRTGGNEQFF	TGTGCCAGCAGCTCCCGGACAGGGGGCAATGAGCAGTTCTTC
NA	TRBV5-8	TRBJ2-1	TRBD2	CASSLAGVAGDNEQFF	TGTGCCAGCAGCTTGGCCGGGGTAGCGGGGGACAATGAGCAGTTCTTC
few	TRBV18	TRBJ1-2	TRBD1	CASSPDREVGYTF	TGTGCCAGCTCACCGGACAGGGAAGTCGGCTACACCTTC
few	TRBV5-6	TRBJ2-1	NA	CASSLKAPASYNEQFF	TGTGCCAGCAGCTTGAAAGCCCCTGCCTCCTACAATGAGCAGTTCTTC
few	TRBV29-1	TRBJ2-5	NA	CSVHMMRQEETQYF	TGCAGCGTTCATATGATGAGACAGGAAGAGACCCAGTACTTC
NA	TRBV30	TRBJ2-3	NA	CAWGRGTQYF	TGTGCCTGGGGACGCGGTACGCAGTATTTT
NA	TRBV15	TRBJ2-7	NA	CATSRDLQGREQYF	TGTGCCACCAGCAGAGATCTCCAGGGGAGGGAGCAGTACTTC
NA	TRBV5-6	TRBJ2-1	NA	CASSYTPGTLSYNEQFF	TGTGCCAGCAGCTACACCCCCGGGACACTCTCCTACAATGAGCAGTTCTTC
few	TRBV7-9	TRBJ2-2	TRBD1	CASSMPGQGTNTGELFF	TGTGCCAGCAGCATGCCGGGACAGGGAACGAACACCGGGGAGCTGTTTTTT
NA	TRBV4-2	TRBJ2-3	NA	CASSQLQEADTQYF	TGTGCCAGCAGCCAACTTCAGGAAGCCGATACGCAGTATTTT
many	TRBV5-5	TRBJ1-5	TRBD1	CASSLTGTGNQPQHF	TGTGCCAGCAGCTTGACCGGGACAGGGAACCAGCCCCAGCATTTT
few	TRBV2	TRBJ1-2	NA	CASSYRVSDGYTF	TGTGCCAGCAGCTACAGGGTTTCGGATGGCTACACCTTC
few	TRBV3-1	TRBJ1-1	TRBD1	CASSQGQGRMNTEAFF	TGTGCCAGCAGCCAAGGACAGGGACGTATGAACACTGAAGCTTTCTTT
NA	TRBV5-6	TRBJ2-6	NA	CASSFRFPTSSGANVLTF	TGTGCCAGCAGCTTCAGGTTCCCTACCTCCTCTGGGGCCAACGTCCTGACTTTC
few	TRBV19	TRBJ2-4	NA	CASTGLTKNIQYF	TGTGCCAGTACGGGGTTGACCAAAAACATTCAGTACTTC
many	TRBV20-1	TRBJ1-1	NA	CSAIRTEAFF	TGCAGTGCTATCAGGACAGAAGCTTTCTTT
few	TRBV5-1	TRBJ2-2	TRBD1	CASSLYGTGNTGELFF	TGCGCCAGCAGCCTCTACGGGACAGGGAACACCGGGGAGCTGTTTTTT
NA	TRBV7-3	TRBJ2-2	NA	CASSPQQGTGELFF	TGTGCCAGCAGCCCACAACAGGGCACCGGGGAGCTGTTTTTT
NA	TRBV20-1	TRBJ1-2	TRBD1	CSTQGGYGYTF	TGCAGTACCCAGGGGGGCTATGGCTACACCTTC
many	TRBV7-6	TRBJ2-5	TRBD1	CASSSGTGGQETQYF	TGTGCCAGCAGCTCCGGGACAGGGGGCCAAGAGACCCAGTACTTC
NA	TRBV11-2	TRBJ2-7	TRBD2	CASSLERTSDEQYF	TGTGCCAGCAGCTTAGAGCGGACTAGCGACGAGCAGTACTTC
many	TRBV5-1	TRBJ2-5	TRBD2	CASSSVGTSEETQYF	TGCGCCAGCAGCAGCGTGGGGACTAGCGAGGAGACCCAGTACTTC